A single sample is the source of the 28 T cell receptor beta chains below, sequenced in a study of a mutant IDH1 vaccine in newly diagnosed glioma. Specified time point: baseline, week 1 (first vaccination visit). Indicated treatment: pre-vaccination baseline after standard-of-care therapy. Data came from immunoSEQ multiplex PCR; TCRdb stores just in-frame clones and leaves some out. The table has 55,000 to 70,000 clones, 65% to 90% seen once; the top ten hold 2.9%. The sample in question was PBMCs, obtained from a glioma patient treated with radiotherapy, temozolomide or both. The receptors come from a man aged 30-40 years with glioma.

V gene TRBV11-1 combines with J gene TRBJ1-1; D not resolved. In germline, CDR1 is SGHAT, CDR2 FQDESV (reference sequence). V shed 6 bases and J shed 4 bases, with 6 bases lying between them. This CDR3 has 11 residues. The CDR3 DNA follows: TGTGCCAGCAGAAGCTCCACTGAAGCTTTCTTT. Translation gives CASRSSTEAFF.

This chain uses TRBV28 with TRBJ2-3, with a weak D call TRBD2 (5 bases). The V end was cut by 8 bases, the J end by 1 base, with 16 bases between. This CDR3 contains 15 residues. Looked up from germline, CDR1 is MDHEN and CDR2 is SYDVKM. CDR3 nucleotides: TGTGCCAGCGCAATGGCGGGCTCCGGCACAGATACGCAGTATTTT. Protein: CASAMAGSGTDTQYF.

The J gene is TRBJ2-2, the V gene TRBV18; D is unresolved. Trimming cost V 3 bases and J 3 bases, with 5 bases left between them. From germline, CDR1 is KGHSH and CDR2 LQKENI. The CDR3 loop spans 13 amino acids. The CDR3: CASSPWDTGELFF. In DNA form, the CDR3 reads TGTGCCAGCTCACCTTGGGACACCGGGGAGCTGTTTTTT.

The V call is TRBV2, the J call TRBJ1-3; D remains unclear. Trimming took off 7 bases at V and 7 bases at J, with 8 bases between the two ends. The CDR3 consists of 11 residues. The V gene's germline CDR1 is SNHLY and CDR2 FYNNEI. CDR3: CASTQLNTIYF. The CDR3, as DNA: TGTGCCAGCACCCAGCTTAACACCATATATTTT.

V gene TRBV7-9 combines with J gene TRBJ1-6; 10 positions match TRBD1. The CDR3 covers 16 residues. CDR1 is SEHNR, CDR2 FQNEAQ, per germline (reference sequence). Trimming removed 5 bases from V and 9 bases from J; junction bases left unmatched: 10. The CDR3 is CASSVRQGASSSPLHF. CDR3 DNA: TGTGCCAGCAGCGTAAGACAGGGGGCTTCTAGTTCACCCCTCCACTTT.

The chain is built from TRBV5-5 and TRBJ2-7, with unresolved D. Per the germline V gene, CDR1 is SGHKS and CDR2 is YYEKEE (reference sequence). The CDR3 covers 13 residues. V was clipped by 0 bases and J by 5 bases, with 9 bases between them. CDR3 nucleotides: TGTGCCAGCAGCTTGGGTTACAGAAACGAGCAGTACTTC. Translating gives CASSLGYRNEQYF.

The chain carries TRBV6-5 and TRBJ2-4; D unresolved. CDR3 length: 16 amino acids. The germline V gene has CDR1 MNHEY and CDR2 SVGAGI. V was clipped by 2 bases and J by 0 bases, with 11 bases between them. Here the CDR3 DNA reads TGTGCCAGCAGTTACGCGACGTCCTTAGCCAAAAACATTCAGTACTTC. Amino acid sequence: CASSYATSLAKNIQYF.

The chain recombines TRBV15 with TRBJ1-3; no reliable D call. V was clipped by 1 base and J by 0 bases, with 4 bases between them. Looked up from germline, CDR1 is LNHNV and CDR2 is YYDKDF (reference sequence). This CDR3 has 14 residues. The chain's CDR3 is CATSRGLSGNTIYF. The CDR3 nucleotides are TGTGCCACCAGCAGAGGTCTCTCTGGAAACACCATATATTTT.

The gene calls are TRBV10-3 and TRBJ2-7; 10 positions agree with TRBD1. With 2 bases clipped from V and 5 bases from J, the junction kept 6 bases outside the gene matches. CDR3 length equals 15 residues. The V gene's germline CDR1 is ENHRY and CDR2 SYGVKD. CDR3 coding DNA: TGTGCCATCAGTGAGGCCGGGACAGGGGAACACGAGCAGTACTTC. Encoded protein: CAISEAGTGEHEQYF.

The rearrangement links TRBV7-8 to TRBJ2-1, with a tentative D call TRBD1 (6 bases). Deletions cut 5 bases from V and 4 bases from J, with 9 bases between. Germline loops: CDR1 SGHVS, CDR2 FQNEAQ. CDR3 length: 13 residues. The CDR3 loop reads CASSPGQYNEQFF. The CDR3 DNA reads TGTGCCAGCAGCCCCGGACAGTACAATGAGCAGTTCTTC. The full variable domain, its missing parts supplied by reference TRBV7-8 and TRBJ2-1, is GAGVSQSPRYKVAKRGQDVALRCDPISGHVSLFWYQQALGQGPEFLTYFQNEAQLDKSGLPSDRFFAERPEGSVSTLKIQRTQQEDSAVYLCASSPGQYNEQFFGPGTRLTVL.

The V and J genes are TRBV5-5 and TRBJ1-1; 7 bases align to TRBD1. This CDR3 region has 18 residues. Germline V gene sequence: CDR1 SGHKS, CDR2 YYEKEE (reference sequence). The trim removed 3 bases at V and 1 base at J, leaving 15 bases unmatched. CDR3 in amino acids: CASSYRTGTFPKNTEAFF. In DNA form, the CDR3 reads TGTGCCAGCAGCTATAGGACAGGAACTTTTCCTAAGAACACTGAAGCTTTCTTT.

The chain links TRBV30 to TRBJ1-1; D ambiguous. Germline loops: CDR1 GTSNPN, CDR2 SVGIG (reference sequence). The CDR3 length is 13 residues. V was trimmed by 2 bases and J by 4 bases, leaving 11 bases between them. The CDR3 region is CAWSTGSSTEAFF. The CDR3, as DNA: TGTGCCTGGAGTACGGGTTCCAGCACTGAAGCTTTCTTT.

The chain is built from TRBV9 and TRBJ1-6; a weak D match, TRBD1 (6 bases). Trimming removed 0 bases at V and 6 bases at J, with 10 bases between. CDR3 length: 15 amino acids. Germline CDR1 SGDLS, CDR2 YYNGEE. The CDR3 loop is CASSVAGHLNSPLHF. The CDR3 DNA reads as TGTGCCAGCAGCGTAGCGGGACACCTTAATTCACCCCTCCACTTT.

This clone was recorded only once. V usage is TRBV29-1 and J usage is TRBJ2-7, with TRBD1 matching 8 bases. The CDR3 runs to 13 residues. Germline loops: CDR1 SQVTM, CDR2 ANQGSEA. CDR3 coding DNA: TGCGCGGCAGGGGGCCGGTGGTCCTACGAGCAGTACTTC. Encoded protein: CAAGGRWSYEQYF.

The chain employs TRBV19 and TRBJ1-6, with 7 positions matching TRBD1. The trim removed 2 bases at V and 8 bases at J, leaving 6 bases unmatched. There are 15 residues in the CDR3. CDR1 LNHDA and CDR2 SQIVND come from the germline V gene (reference sequence). The CDR3 coding sequence is TGTGCCAGTAGTATAATTGCAGGGGGACATTCACCCCTCCACTTT. It specifies CASSIIAGGHSPLHF.

This rearrangement joins TRBV2 to TRBJ1-1, with D possibly TRBD1 on 5 matching bases. Germline V gene data show CDR1 as SNHLY and CDR2 as FYNNEI. There are 15 residues in the CDR3. V was cut by 2 bases and J by 9 bases, with 19 bases left in between. Here the CDR3 reads CASSEQGSTKEKAFF. The CDR3 nucleotides are TGTGCCAGCAGTGAACAGGGCTCGACAAAAGAAAAAGCTTTCTTT.

The chain carries TRBV5-8 and TRBJ2-5, with TRBD2 identical over 9 bases. Germline lookup yields CDR1 SGHTS and CDR2 YDEGEE. This CDR3 region has 15 residues. V was clipped by 2 bases and J by 7 bases; unmatched bases: 9. The CDR3 sequence: CASSFWASGMGTQYF. DNA of the CDR3: TGTGCCAGCAGCTTCTGGGCTAGCGGGATGGGGACCCAGTACTTC.

The chain has TRBV7-8 and TRBJ2-7, with D maybe TRBD1 (6 bases). Germline V gene sequence: CDR1 SGHVS, CDR2 FQNEAQ. V gave up 2 bases and J gave up 5 bases, with 16 bases separating them. The CDR3 consists of 15 residues. This CDR3 reads CASSLHLRGENEQYF. The CDR3 DNA sequence: TGTGCCAGCAGCTTACATCTCAGGGGCGAGAACGAGCAGTACTTC. Based on the CDR3 plus reference TRBV7-8 and TRBJ2-7, the full variable domain is GAGVSQSPRYKVAKRGQDVALRCDPISGHVSLFWYQQALGQGPEFLTYFQNEAQLDKSGLPSDRFFAERPEGSVSTLKIQRTQQEDSAVYLCASSLHLRGENEQYFGPGTRLTVT.

The chain links TRBV11-2 to TRBJ2-3; the match to TRBD2 covers 11 bases. The CDR3 has 16 residues. Trimming cost V 2 bases and J 3 bases; bases outside gene matches: 4. CDR1 is SGHAT, CDR2 FQNNGV, per germline. The CDR3: CASSLSSGGGTDTQYF. CDR3 coding DNA: TGTGCCAGCAGCTTAAGTAGCGGGGGGGGAACAGATACGCAGTATTTT.

This sequence joins TRBV19 and TRBJ1-2; D may be TRBD1 (6 bases). The CDR3 loop spans 17 amino acids. Trimming removed 4 bases at V and 6 bases at J, with 24 bases between. Germline V gives CDR1 LNHDA, CDR2 SQIVND (reference sequence). The CDR3 DNA sequence: TGTGCCAGTAGTAACACAGGGAAAAGATCCGTGAGCCATGGCTACACCTTC. It specifies CASSNTGKRSVSHGYTF.

The chain has TRBV2 and TRBJ1-1, with TRBD1 matching 9 bases. Trimming took 6 bases from V and 1 from J; bases not matched to a gene: 3. CDR1 SNHLY and CDR2 FYNNEI come from the germline V gene. This CDR3 comprises 14 residues. The DNA for the CDR3 is TGTGCCAGCAGGAGGACAGGGGCGAACACTGAAGCTTTCTTT. It is translated as CASRRTGANTEAFF.

The chain is built from TRBV27 and TRBJ1-1; D is ambiguous. The ends were cut back, 6 bases at V and 1 base at J, with 15 bases in the middle. Germline values: CDR1 MNHEY, CDR2 SMNVEV (reference sequence). This CDR3 comprises 15 residues. DNA for the CDR3: TGTGCCAGCAGCTCGGAGTGGCGGGGGAACACTGAAGCTTTCTTT. This gives the protein CASSSEWRGNTEAFF.

In DNA form, the CDR3 reads TGTGCCAGCAGTTCCCGGGACAGGGGCTACGAGCAGTACTTC. Translating it yields CASSSRDRGYEQYF. The chain joins TRBV27 to TRBJ2-7; 10 bases fit TRBD1. The CDR3 has 14 residues. The germline V gene has CDR1 MNHEY and CDR2 SMNVEV (reference sequence). V lost 4 bases, J lost 3 bases, and 3 bases stayed unmatched.

V usage is TRBV30 and J usage is TRBJ2-6; D is undetermined. The CDR3 is made up of 11 amino acids. Germline V gene sequence: CDR1 GTSNPN, CDR2 SVGIG (reference sequence). V gave up 7 bases and J gave up 2 bases, with 3 bases separating them. CDR3 loop: CASTGANVLTF. CDR3 bases: TGTGCCTCAACTGGGGCCAACGTCCTGACTTTC. The whole variable domain, remainder taken from reference TRBV30 and TRBJ2-6, is SQTIHQWPATLVQPVGSPLSLECTVEGTSNPNLYWYRQAAGRGLQLLFYSVGIGQISSEVPQNLSASRPQDRQFILSSKKLLLSDSGFYLCASTGANVLTFGAGSRLTVL.

V gene TRBV6-5 combines with J gene TRBJ2-2, with D maybe TRBD2 (5 bases). The CDR3 is 14 amino acids. Germline V gene data show CDR1 as MNHEY and CDR2 as SVGAGI. With 5 bases removed from V and 4 bases from J, the gap between germline ends came to 11 bases. The CDR3 nucleotides are TGTGCCAGCAGTCAGGCGGCGGGCACCGGGGAGCTGTTTTTT. Protein: CASSQAAGTGELFF.

In nucleotides, the CDR3 is TGTGCCAGCAGTTACAAGAGCAATCAGCCCCAGCATTTT. This gives the protein CASSYKSNQPQHF. The chain uses TRBV6-5 and TRBJ1-5, with no clear D. This CDR3 is built from 13 residues. The V and J ends lost 2 bases and 1 base respectively, with 3 bases between them. Germline CDR1 reads MNHEY; CDR2 reads SVGAGI.

The chain couples TRBV10-3 to TRBJ2-2; TRBD1 matches 12 bases. V dropped 3 bases and J dropped 6; count of bases not matched to a gene: 8. Germline lookup yields CDR1 ENHRY and CDR2 SYGVKD. The CDR3 consists of 17 residues. The CDR3 is CAISDAGGDRGPGELFF. The CDR3 coding sequence is TGTGCCATCAGTGACGCGGGTGGGGACAGGGGGCCCGGGGAGCTGTTTTTT.

The rearrangement uses TRBV4-2 and TRBJ2-5; 7 bases line up with TRBD2. The CDR3 is 16 residues long. V lost 0 bases and J lost 11; bases outside the gene matches: 15. Germline lookup yields CDR1 LGHNA and CDR2 YNFKEQ. The CDR3, as DNA: TGTGCCAGCAGCCAAGACGCTGCTAGCGGCCTGAAAGAGCAGTACTTC. Its translation is CASSQDAASGLKEQYF.